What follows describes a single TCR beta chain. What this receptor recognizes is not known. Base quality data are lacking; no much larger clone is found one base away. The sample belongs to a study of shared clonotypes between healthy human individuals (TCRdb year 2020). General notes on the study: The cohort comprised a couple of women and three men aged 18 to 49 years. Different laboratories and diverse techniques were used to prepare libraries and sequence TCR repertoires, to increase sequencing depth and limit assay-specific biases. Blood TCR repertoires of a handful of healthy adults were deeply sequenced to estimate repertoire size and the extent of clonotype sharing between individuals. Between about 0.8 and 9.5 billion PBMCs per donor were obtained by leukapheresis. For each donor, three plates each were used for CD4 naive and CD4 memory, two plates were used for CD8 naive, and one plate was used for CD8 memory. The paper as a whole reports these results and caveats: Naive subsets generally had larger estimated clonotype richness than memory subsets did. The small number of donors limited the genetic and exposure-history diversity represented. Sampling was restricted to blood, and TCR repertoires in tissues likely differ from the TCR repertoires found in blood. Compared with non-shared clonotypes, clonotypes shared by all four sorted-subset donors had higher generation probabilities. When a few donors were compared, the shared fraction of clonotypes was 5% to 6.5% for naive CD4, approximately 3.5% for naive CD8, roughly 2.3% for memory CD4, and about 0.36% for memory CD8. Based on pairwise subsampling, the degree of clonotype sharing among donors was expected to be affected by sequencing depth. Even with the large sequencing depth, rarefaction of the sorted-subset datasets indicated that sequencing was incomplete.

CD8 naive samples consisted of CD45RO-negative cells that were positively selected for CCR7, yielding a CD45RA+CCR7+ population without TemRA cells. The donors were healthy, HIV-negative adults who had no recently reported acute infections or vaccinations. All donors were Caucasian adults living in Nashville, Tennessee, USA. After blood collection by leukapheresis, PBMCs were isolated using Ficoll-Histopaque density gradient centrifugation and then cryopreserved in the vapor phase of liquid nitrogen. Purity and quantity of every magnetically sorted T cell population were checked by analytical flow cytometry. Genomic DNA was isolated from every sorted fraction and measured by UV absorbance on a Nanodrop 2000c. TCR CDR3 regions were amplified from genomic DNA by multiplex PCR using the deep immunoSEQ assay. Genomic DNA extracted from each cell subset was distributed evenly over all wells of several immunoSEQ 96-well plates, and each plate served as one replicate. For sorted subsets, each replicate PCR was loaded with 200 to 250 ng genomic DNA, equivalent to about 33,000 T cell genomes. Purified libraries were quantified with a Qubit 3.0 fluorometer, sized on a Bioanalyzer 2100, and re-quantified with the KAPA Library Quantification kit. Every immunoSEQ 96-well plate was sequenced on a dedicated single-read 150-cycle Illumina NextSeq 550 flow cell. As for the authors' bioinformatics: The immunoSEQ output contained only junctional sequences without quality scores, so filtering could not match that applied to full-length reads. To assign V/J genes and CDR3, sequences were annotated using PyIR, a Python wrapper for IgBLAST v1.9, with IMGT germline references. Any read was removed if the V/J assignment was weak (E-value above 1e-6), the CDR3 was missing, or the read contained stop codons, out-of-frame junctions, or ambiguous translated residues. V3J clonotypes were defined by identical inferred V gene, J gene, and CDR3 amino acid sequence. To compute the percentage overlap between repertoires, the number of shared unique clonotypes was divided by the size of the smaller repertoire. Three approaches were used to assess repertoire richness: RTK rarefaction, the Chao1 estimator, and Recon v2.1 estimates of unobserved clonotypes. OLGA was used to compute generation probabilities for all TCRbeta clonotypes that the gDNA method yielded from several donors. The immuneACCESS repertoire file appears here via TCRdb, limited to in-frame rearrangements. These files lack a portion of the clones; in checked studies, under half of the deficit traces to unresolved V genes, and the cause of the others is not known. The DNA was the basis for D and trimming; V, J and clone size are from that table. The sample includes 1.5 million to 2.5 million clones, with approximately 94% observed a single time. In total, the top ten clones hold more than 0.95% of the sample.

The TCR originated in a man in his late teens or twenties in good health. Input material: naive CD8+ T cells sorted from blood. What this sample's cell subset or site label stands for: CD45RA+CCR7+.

The CDR3 region has the sequence CASSEDARRQKETQYF. The nucleotide sequence reads TGTGCCAGCAGTGAAGATGCGCGGCGACAAAAAGAGACCCAGTACTTC. The chain joins TRBV2 to TRBJ2-5, with no D gene named confidently. From cysteine to phenylalanine, the CDR3 is 16 amino acids long. Only the CDR3 DNA is retained, 48 bases long and in frame from the first base. V is pared back by 1 base and J by 3 bases, with 15 bases lying between the germline termini. Sequences SNHLY (CDR1) and FYNNEI (CDR2) are obtained from the germline V gene.